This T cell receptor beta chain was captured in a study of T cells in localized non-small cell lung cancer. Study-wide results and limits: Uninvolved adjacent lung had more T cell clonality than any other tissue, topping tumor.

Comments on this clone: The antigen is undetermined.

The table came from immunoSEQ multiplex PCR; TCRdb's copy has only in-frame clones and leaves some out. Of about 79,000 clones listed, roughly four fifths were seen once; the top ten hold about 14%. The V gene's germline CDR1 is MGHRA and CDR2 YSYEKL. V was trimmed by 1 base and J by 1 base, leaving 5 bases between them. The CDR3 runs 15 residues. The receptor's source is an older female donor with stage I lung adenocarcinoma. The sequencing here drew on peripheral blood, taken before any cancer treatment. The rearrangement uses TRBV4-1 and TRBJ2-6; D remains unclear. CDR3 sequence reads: CASSQAGSGANVLTF. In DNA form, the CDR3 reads TGCGCCAGCAGCCAAGCAGGATCTGGGGCCAACGTCCTGACTTTC.